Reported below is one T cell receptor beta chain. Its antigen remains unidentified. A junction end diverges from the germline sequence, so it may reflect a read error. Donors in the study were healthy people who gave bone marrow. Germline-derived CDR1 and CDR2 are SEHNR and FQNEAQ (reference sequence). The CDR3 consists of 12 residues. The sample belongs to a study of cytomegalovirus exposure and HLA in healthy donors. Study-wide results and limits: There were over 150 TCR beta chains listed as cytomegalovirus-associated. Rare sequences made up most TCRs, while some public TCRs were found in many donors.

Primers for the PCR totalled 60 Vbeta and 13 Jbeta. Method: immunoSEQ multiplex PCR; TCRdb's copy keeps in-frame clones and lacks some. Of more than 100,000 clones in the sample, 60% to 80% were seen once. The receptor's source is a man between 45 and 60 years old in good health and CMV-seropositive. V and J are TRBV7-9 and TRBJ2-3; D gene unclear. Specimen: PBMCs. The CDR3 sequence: CSSSRLENTQYF. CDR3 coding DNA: TGTTCCAGCAGCCGACTCGAGAATACGCAGTATTTT.